This entry concerns a single T cell receptor beta chain. Its antigen is unidentified. The source of the sample is a study of cytomegalovirus exposure and HLA in healthy donors. CDR1 and CDR2 (germline): SGHNT, YYREEE (reference sequence). Trimming shortened V by 2 bases and J by 4 bases, and 9 bases separated the two germline ends. The CDR3 runs 13 residues. The study's findings and limits: Within the 120 or so validation repertoires, first-cohort TCR clusters tended to co-occur, according to a later analysis.

The repertoire was sequenced with immunoSEQ multiplex PCR; TCRdb's copy has only in-frame clones and lacks some. Of under 250,000 clones in the sample, around 86% were seen once. This chain links TRBV5-4 with TRBJ1-2; tentative D call: TRBD1 (5 bases). The sample consisted of PBMCs. The origin of this receptor is a young woman in good health and CMV-seropositive. DNA for the CDR3: TGTGCCAGCAGCTTTGGGGCAATCTATGGCTACACCTTC. This encodes CASSFGAIYGYTF.